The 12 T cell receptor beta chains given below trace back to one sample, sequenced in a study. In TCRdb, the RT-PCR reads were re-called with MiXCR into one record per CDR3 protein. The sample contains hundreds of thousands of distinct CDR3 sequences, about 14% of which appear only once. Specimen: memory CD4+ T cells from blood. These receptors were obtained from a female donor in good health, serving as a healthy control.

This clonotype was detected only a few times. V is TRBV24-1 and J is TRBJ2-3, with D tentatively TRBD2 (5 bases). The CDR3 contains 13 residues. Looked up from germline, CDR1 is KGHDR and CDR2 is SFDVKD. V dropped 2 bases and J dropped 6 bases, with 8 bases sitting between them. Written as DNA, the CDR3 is TGTGCCACCAGTGATTCTAGGAGGGATACGCAGTATTTT. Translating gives CATSDSRRDTQYF.

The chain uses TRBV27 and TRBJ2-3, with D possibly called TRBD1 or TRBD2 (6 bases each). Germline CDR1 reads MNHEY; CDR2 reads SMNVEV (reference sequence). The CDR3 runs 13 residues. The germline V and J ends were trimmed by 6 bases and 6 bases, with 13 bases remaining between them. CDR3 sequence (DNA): TGTGCCAGCAGACAGGGCGGGATGGATACGCAGTATTTT. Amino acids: CASRQGGMDTQYF.

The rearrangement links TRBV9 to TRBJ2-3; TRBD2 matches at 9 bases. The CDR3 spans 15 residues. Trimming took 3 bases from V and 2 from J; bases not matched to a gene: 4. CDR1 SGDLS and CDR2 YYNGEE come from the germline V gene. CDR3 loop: CASSASGIATDTQYF. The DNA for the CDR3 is TGTGCCAGCAGCGCTAGCGGGATTGCCACAGATACGCAGTATTTT. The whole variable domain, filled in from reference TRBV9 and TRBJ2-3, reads DSGVTQTPKHLITATGQRVTLRCSPRSGDLSVYWYQQSLDQGLQFLIQYYNGEERAKGNILERFSAQQFPDLHSELNLSSLELGDSALYFCASSASGIATDTQYFGPGTRLTVL.

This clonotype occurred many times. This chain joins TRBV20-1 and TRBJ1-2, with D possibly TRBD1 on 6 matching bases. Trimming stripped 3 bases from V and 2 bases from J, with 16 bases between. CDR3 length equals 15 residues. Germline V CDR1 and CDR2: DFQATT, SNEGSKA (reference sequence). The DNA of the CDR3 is TGCAGTGCTAGGGATATGACAGGTGTGAACTATGGCTACACCTTC. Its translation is CSARDMTGVNYGYTF.

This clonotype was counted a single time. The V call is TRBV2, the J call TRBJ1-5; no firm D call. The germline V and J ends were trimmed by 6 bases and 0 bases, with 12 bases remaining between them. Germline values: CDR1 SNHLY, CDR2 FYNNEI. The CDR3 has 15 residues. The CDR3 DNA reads TGTGCCAGCAGAGACGGGCGTTATAGCAATCAGCCCCAGCATTTT. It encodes CASRDGRYSNQPQHF.

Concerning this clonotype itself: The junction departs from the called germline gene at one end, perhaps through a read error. This chain's CDR3 is CASSSGTGDNLPQHF. The CDR3 DNA follows: TGTGCCAGCAGTTCCGGGACAGGGGACAATCTGCCCCAGCATTTT. The rearrangement links TRBV12-3 or TRBV12-4 to TRBJ1-5; 10 positions agree with TRBD1. This CDR3 spans 15 amino acids.

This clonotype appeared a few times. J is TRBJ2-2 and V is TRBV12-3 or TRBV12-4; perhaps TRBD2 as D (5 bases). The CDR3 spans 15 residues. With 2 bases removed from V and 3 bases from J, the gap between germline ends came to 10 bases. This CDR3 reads CASSLRESDTGELFF. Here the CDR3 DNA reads TGTGCCAGCAGTTTAAGGGAGTCCGACACCGGGGAGCTGTTTTTT.

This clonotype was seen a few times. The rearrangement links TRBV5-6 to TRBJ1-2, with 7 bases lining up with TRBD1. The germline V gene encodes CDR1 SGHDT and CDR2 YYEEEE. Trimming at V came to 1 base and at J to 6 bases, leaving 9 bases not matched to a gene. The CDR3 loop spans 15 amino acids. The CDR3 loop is CASSLKGGETNGYTF. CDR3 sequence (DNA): TGTGCCAGCAGCTTGAAAGGGGGCGAAACAAATGGCTACACCTTC.

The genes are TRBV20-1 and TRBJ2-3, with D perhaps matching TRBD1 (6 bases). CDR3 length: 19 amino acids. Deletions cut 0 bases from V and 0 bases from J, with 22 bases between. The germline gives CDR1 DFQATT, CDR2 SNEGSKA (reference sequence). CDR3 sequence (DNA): TGCAGTGCTAGAGATCTGAGGGGGTCGCAGGGGCCTAGCACAGATACGCAGTATTTT. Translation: CSARDLRGSQGPSTDTQYF.

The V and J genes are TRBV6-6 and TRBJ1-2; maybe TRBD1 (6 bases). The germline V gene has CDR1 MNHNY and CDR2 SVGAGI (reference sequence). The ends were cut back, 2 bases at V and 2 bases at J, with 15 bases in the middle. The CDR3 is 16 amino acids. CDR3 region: CASSYHNRQENYGYTF. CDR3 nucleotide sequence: TGTGCCAGCAGTTACCACAACCGACAGGAGAACTATGGCTACACCTTC.

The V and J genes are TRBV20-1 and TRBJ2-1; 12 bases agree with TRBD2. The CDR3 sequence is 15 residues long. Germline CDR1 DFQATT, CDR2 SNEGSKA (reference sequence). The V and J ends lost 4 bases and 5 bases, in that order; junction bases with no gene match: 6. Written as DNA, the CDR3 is TGCAGTGCTACCGGACTAGCGGGGATAGACAATGAGCAGTTCTTC. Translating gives CSATGLAGIDNEQFF.

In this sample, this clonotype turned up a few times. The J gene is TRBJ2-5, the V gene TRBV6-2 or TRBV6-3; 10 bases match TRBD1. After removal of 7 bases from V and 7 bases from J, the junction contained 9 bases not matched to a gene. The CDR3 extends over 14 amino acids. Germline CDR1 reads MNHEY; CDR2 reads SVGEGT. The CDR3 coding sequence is TGTGCCAGCACCCAGACAGGGGGCCAGGGGACCCAGTACTTC. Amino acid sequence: CASTQTGGQGTQYF.